These 24 T cell receptor beta chains were sequenced from one sample in a study of control samples from healthy donors and cancer patients. TCRdb's copy holds only in-frame clones and misses some; the assay was immunoSEQ multiplex PCR. This sample has over 150,000 clones, with 94% found just once. The sample consisted of blood. The receptors come from a woman under 30 in good health.

The rearrangement links TRBV2 to TRBJ2-7; 13 nucleotides agree with TRBD2. CDR1 SNHLY and CDR2 FYNNEI come from the germline V gene. The trim removed 8 bases at V and 0 bases at J, leaving 4 bases unmatched. CDR3 length: 15 residues. CDR3 bases: TGTGCCAGCGTGGGGACTAGCGGGAACTCCTACGAGCAGTACTTC. It specifies CASVGTSGNSYEQYF.

The chain links TRBV4-2 to TRBJ1-2; D unclear. The germline V and J ends were trimmed by 1 base and 2 bases, with 11 bases remaining between them. The length of the CDR3 is 15 residues. Germline V gives CDR1 LGHNA, CDR2 YNFKEQ. The CDR3 sequence is CASSQGPTENYGYTF. In DNA, the CDR3 is TGTGCCAGCAGCCAAGGACCAACAGAGAACTATGGCTACACCTTC.

This clone was observed a single time. J is TRBJ1-1 and V is TRBV25-1; unclear D gene. Per germline, CDR1 MGHDK and CDR2 SYGVNS. V gave up 5 bases and J gave up 5 bases, with 12 bases separating them. CDR3 length equals 13 residues. CDR3 sequence (DNA): TGTGCCAGCAGTTCCGTAAGCACTACTGAAGCTTTCTTT. It specifies CASSSVSTTEAFF.

This chain connects TRBV28 to TRBJ1-1; D is unclear. Germline V gives CDR1 MDHEN, CDR2 SYDVKM. V was cut by 3 bases and J by 3 bases, with 32 bases left in between. The CDR3 is 21 residues long. The CDR3 nucleotides read TGTGCCAGCAGTTTTCATCATTCCCCGAGGAGCAGCTCTAGGGAGGACACTGAAGCTTTCTTT. Its protein product is CASSFHHSPRSSSREDTEAFF.

The chain is built from TRBV28 and TRBJ1-2, with no clear D. The CDR3 loop spans 15 amino acids. The germline V gene has CDR1 MDHEN and CDR2 SYDVKM. V lost 5 bases and J 2 bases, leaving 15 bases between the germline ends. The CDR3 DNA sequence: TGTGCCAGCAGTCCACATCCGGACGGAAACTATGGCTACACCTTC. The encoded protein is CASSPHPDGNYGYTF.

J is TRBJ1-3 and V is TRBV12-3 or TRBV12-4; D gene uncertain. Trimming cost V 2 bases and J 8 bases, with 10 bases left between them. This CDR3 contains 13 residues. CDR3 DNA sequence: TGTGCCAGCAGTTTATCCGGGAAGGACACCATATATTTT. This translates into CASSLSGKDTIYF.

The CDR3 loop reads CASSSVGGTGELFF. The CDR3 coding sequence is TGTGCCAGCAGTTCGGTCGGGGGGACCGGGGAGCTGTTTTTT. The V and J genes are TRBV27 and TRBJ2-2; 7 bases are a match to TRBD2. Trimming at V came to 4 bases and at J to 5 bases, leaving 4 bases not matched to a gene. The CDR3 runs 14 residues. Germline V gene lookup returns CDR1 MNHEY and CDR2 SMNVEV (reference sequence).

The rearrangement links TRBV5-8 to TRBJ2-7; 9 bases are shared with TRBD1. Trimming took 0 bases from V and 2 from J; bases not matched to a gene: 6. The CDR3 has 16 residues. In germline, CDR1 is SGHTS, CDR2 YDEGEE. The CDR3 nucleotides read TGTGCCAGCAGCTTGGAGCGGACAGGGGCAACCTACGAGCAGTACTTC. It encodes CASSLERTGATYEQYF.

This chain connects TRBV28 to TRBJ1-2; 7 nucleotides match TRBD1. The CDR3 totals 13 residues. Germline CDR1 MDHEN, CDR2 SYDVKM. The V gene end was trimmed by 6 bases and the J gene end by 6 bases; junction bases not matched to a gene: 7. CDR3 sequence: CASRSTGLDGYTF. In DNA, the CDR3 is TGTGCCAGCAGATCGACAGGGTTGGATGGCTACACCTTC.

The chain combines TRBV24-1 with TRBJ2-3; no firm D call. Germline values: CDR1 KGHDR, CDR2 SFDVKD. Trimming removed 3 bases from V and 5 bases from J, with 11 bases in between. The length of the CDR3 is 14 residues. DNA of the CDR3: TGTGCCACCAGTGATCCTCGCCGGGTAGATACGCAGTATTTT. Its translation: CATSDPRRVDTQYF.

J is TRBJ1-6 and V is TRBV6-6, with D hard to call. The V and J ends lost 2 bases and 8 bases respectively, with 10 bases between them. CDR1 and CDR2 from the germline V gene are MNHNY and SVGAGI (reference sequence). The CDR3 is 14 residues long. The DNA for the CDR3 is TGTGCCAGCAGTTACGGGAATGTGGATTCACCCCTCCACTTT. Protein product: CASSYGNVDSPLHF.

A note on this clone: The junction shows a germline mismatch at one end, possibly a read error. As DNA, the CDR3 is TGTGCCAACAGTCCCGTCTTTAATGAAAAACTGTTTTTT. Amino acid sequence: CANSPVFNEKLFF. V and J are TRBV28 and TRBJ1-4; D remains unclear. Germline V CDR1 and CDR2: MDHEN, SYDVKM. The CDR3 runs to 13 residues.

V and J are TRBV19 and TRBJ2-5, with 11 bases lining up with TRBD2. Trimming cost V 5 bases and J 2 bases; bases outside gene matches: 4. Germline V gene data show CDR1 as LNHDA and CDR2 as SQIVND (reference sequence). CDR3 size: 15 residues. CDR3 sequence reads: CASSLLAGAQETQYF. CDR3 bases: TGTGCCAGTAGTCTACTAGCGGGGGCACAAGAGACCCAGTACTTC. The complete variable domain, with remaining parts taken from reference TRBV19 and TRBJ2-5, reads DGGITQSPKYLFRKEGQNVTLSCEQNLNHDAMYWYRQDPGQGLRLIYYSQIVNDFQKGDIAEGYSVSREKKESFPLTVTSAQKNPTAFYLCASSLLAGAQETQYFGPGTRLLVL.

This rearrangement joins TRBV15 to TRBJ1-4; unclear D gene. The V gene's germline CDR1 is LNHNV and CDR2 YYDKDF (reference sequence). There are 15 residues in the CDR3. V was shortened by 4 bases and J by 7 bases, with 16 bases between the two germline ends. Here the CDR3 DNA reads TGTGCCACCAGCACACCCCATGAGGGCGTTGAAAAACTGTTTTTT. As protein: CATSTPHEGVEKLFF.

The gene calls are TRBV7-9 and TRBJ2-7; 7 bases match TRBD2. Germline assignment: CDR1 SEHNR and CDR2 FQNEAQ (reference sequence). V lost 1 base, J lost 3 bases, and 6 bases stayed unmatched. The CDR3 is 15 amino acids. The chain's CDR3 is CASSLGSGSHYEQYF. The CDR3 DNA is TGTGCCAGCAGCTTAGGTAGCGGGTCACACTACGAGCAGTACTTC.

The chain uses TRBV30 and TRBJ2-1; tentatively, D is TRBD1 (5 bases). Per germline, CDR1 GTSNPN and CDR2 SVGIG (reference sequence). CDR3 length: 15 residues. V dropped 5 bases and J dropped 5 bases, with 19 bases sitting between them. The CDR3 coding sequence is TGTGCCTGGGACCAACTCCTCCCCAGGGACAATGAGCAGTTCTTC. It codes for CAWDQLLPRDNEQFF.

The chain is built from TRBV27 and TRBJ1-3; a possible D gene is TRBD1 (5 bases). Trimming left V 5 bases short and J 12 bases short, with 20 bases between. CDR3 length: 14 residues. The germline V gene encodes CDR1 MNHEY and CDR2 SMNVEV (reference sequence). The DNA of the CDR3 is TGTGCCAGCAGTACCCGGGACGGAGGATCTGGCATATATTTT. This translates into CASSTRDGGSGIYF.

This clone appeared a few times. This chain connects TRBV6-2 or TRBV6-3 to TRBJ1-5, with 8 bases that match TRBD1. After removal of 5 bases from V and 7 bases from J, the junction contained 16 bases not matched to a gene. The CDR3 sequence is 17 residues long. Germline V lookup: CDR1 MNHEY, CDR2 SVGEGT. The CDR3 is CASSGQGIILAEQPQHF. The DNA for the CDR3 is TGTGCCAGCAGTGGACAGGGAATAATTCTGGCGGAACAGCCCCAGCATTTT.

V usage is TRBV5-4 and J usage is TRBJ2-7, with D tentatively TRBD2 (7 bases). The germline V gene has CDR1 SGHNT and CDR2 YYREEE (reference sequence). This CDR3 is built from 14 residues. Trimming shortened V by 3 bases and J by 0 bases, and 10 bases separated the two germline ends. DNA for the CDR3: TGTGCCAGCAGCTGGGAGGGGGTCTCCTACGAGCAGTACTTC. It is translated as CASSWEGVSYEQYF.

The chain uses TRBV3-1 (or the pseudogene TRBV3-2) and TRBJ1-4, with D tentatively TRBD1 (5 bases). Germline loops: CDR1 LGHDT, CDR2 YNNKEL (reference sequence). V lost 0 bases, J lost 7 bases, and 12 bases lay in between. The CDR3 loop spans 15 amino acids. CDR3 in DNA: TGTGCCAGCAGCCAAGATGGGGCGCGGGGTGAAAAACTGTTTTTT. This sequence encodes CASSQDGARGEKLFF.

V and J are TRBV2 and TRBJ1-1; tentatively, D is TRBD1 (5 bases). The CDR3 is made up of 18 amino acids. Germline CDR1 SNHLY, CDR2 FYNNEI. V was cut by 6 bases and J by 0 bases, with 23 bases left in between. Written as DNA, the CDR3 is TGTGCCAGCAGCCATAGGGATGAGTACAGGTCAATGAACACTGAAGCTTTCTTT. This encodes CASSHRDEYRSMNTEAFF.

This clone was detected once. This chain connects TRBV5-6 to TRBJ1-6, with D unresolved. Germline V gene data show CDR1 as SGHDT and CDR2 as YYEEEE. Trimming cost V 1 base and J 2 bases, with 13 bases left between them. The CDR3 covers 17 residues. CDR3 sequence: CASSLRRSSTYNSPLHF. The CDR3 nucleotides are TGTGCCAGCAGCTTGCGCAGGAGTTCCACCTATAATTCACCCCTCCACTTT.

V and J are TRBV29-1 and TRBJ2-2; D gene unclear. V lost 7 bases and J lost 6, with 12 bases in between. The CDR3 is 12 amino acids. Per the germline V gene, CDR1 is SQVTM and CDR2 is ANQGSEA. The CDR3 is CSALLGSGELFF. The DNA of the CDR3 is TGCAGCGCCCTGTTGGGGTCCGGGGAGCTGTTTTTT.

V gene TRBV4-1 combines with J gene TRBJ2-7; perhaps TRBD1 as D (6 bases). The CDR3 extends over 16 amino acids. In germline, CDR1 is MGHRA, CDR2 YSYEKL. V lost 1 base, J lost 3 bases, and 16 bases lay in between. CDR3 nucleotides: TGCGCCAGCAGCCAAGTGCCTTGGGGGCAGTTCTACGAGCAGTACTTC. It codes for CASSQVPWGQFYEQYF.